The clone carrying this TCR beta chain was recorded only once. This sample was taken from a study of control samples from healthy donors and cancer patients. Germline values: CDR1 SGHTA, CDR2 FQGNSA. The length of the CDR3 is 14 residues. V was clipped by 7 bases and J by 9 bases, with 20 bases between them. The repertoire was sequenced with immunoSEQ multiplex PCR; TCRdb's copy has only in-frame clones and lacks some. The data contain tens of thousands of clones, approximately 90% of them singletons. The sequence was obtained from a woman aged 60-70 years with head and neck cancer. The chain recombines TRBV7-2 with TRBJ2-3; D perhaps matches TRBD1 (6 bases). Sequenced material: PBMCs. The CDR3 loop is CASKTGQPGPTQYF. The DNA of the CDR3 is TGTGCCAGCAAAACTGGACAGCCAGGACCCACGCAGTATTTT. The full variable domain, its missing parts supplied by reference TRBV7-2 and TRBJ2-3, is GAGVSQSPSNKVTEKGKDVELRCDPISGHTALYWYRQSLGQGLEFLIYFQGNSAPDKSGLPSDRFSAERTGGSVSTLTIQRTQQEDSAVYLCASKTGQPGPTQYFGPGTRLTVL.